A selection of T cell receptor beta chains follows, all from one sample in a study of blood T cell repertoires in COVID-19. Method: immunoSEQ multiplex PCR; TCRdb's copy keeps in-frame clones and lacks some. The data contain around 300,000 clones, almost 90% of them singletons. Sequencing used PBMCs or T cells enriched from blood (not recorded which). The receptor source for this set is a woman aged 18-29 years with acute COVID-19. The conserved cysteine and the conserved F or W are not part of the CDR3 here. The D gene is left open where the match is weak. Size is omitted from some rows. Given values are once, few, many or a class for expanded clones.

j_call clone_size d_call v_call cdr3_aa
TRBJ1-5 NA TRBD1 TRBV10-2 ATWDRGRNQPQH
TRBJ1-5 once NA TRBV28 ASSHQGFSNQPQH
TRBJ2-2 NA TRBD1 TRBV9 ASSGRGKTGELF
TRBJ2-1 NA TRBD1 TRBV20-1 SASAPGTVYNEQF
TRBJ2-2 NA TRBD1 TRBV24-1 ATSPRQGSTGELF
TRBJ2-3 NA TRBD1 TRBV15 ATSGGQGPLDTQY
TRBJ1-2 NA NA TRBV5-1 ASSFPDSGGYT
TRBJ1-5 NA NA TRBV4-1 ASSQDSGQGGPQPQH
TRBJ1-1 NA TRBD1 TRBV5-1 ASSAGTGGTEAF
TRBJ2-7 NA TRBD2 TRBV2 ASRDSGRTYEQY
TRBJ2-1 NA NA TRBV6-4 ASSPRLEAKNEQF
TRBJ1-5 NA NA TRBV27 ASSSNRGDQPQH
TRBJ2-3 NA TRBD1 TRBV28 ASSYPPPGTGPPDTQY
TRBJ2-7 NA TRBD2 TRBV27 ASSRPGLGYEQY
TRBJ1-3 NA NA TRBV6-5 ASSYGGLSSGNTIY
TRBJ1-5 NA TRBD1 TRBV28 ATSGQINQPQH
TRBJ2-1 NA TRBD2 TRBV18 ASSPLAGGPQEQF
TRBJ2-2 NA TRBD2 TRBV27 ASSLIGGRAYTGELF
TRBJ1-2 NA NA TRBV7-9 ASSLGEMGGGYGYT
TRBJ1-1 NA NA TRBV7-9 ASSPKATGAEAF
TRBJ1-6 NA NA TRBV27 ASSSTPGGSPLH
TRBJ2-3 once TRBD2 TRBV10-3 AISDDWSGGSTDTQY
TRBJ1-2 NA TRBD1 TRBV3-1/TRBV3-2 ASRSGGSHGYT
TRBJ2-3 NA NA TRBV5-1 ASSRDDSTDTQY
TRBJ1-4 NA TRBD1 TRBV30 AWNPPGPTGANEKLF
TRBJ2-1 NA NA TRBV3-1/TRBV3-2 ASSHGLPANEQF
TRBJ2-7 NA TRBD2 TRBV29-1 SVLEYAGGENYEQY
TRBJ1-1 NA NA TRBV5-4 ASSLGAGMNTEAF
TRBJ2-7 NA TRBD1 TRBV11-3 ASSLAPRTGGAGEQY
TRBJ1-5 NA NA TRBV30 AWNRDSNQPQH
TRBJ2-7 NA TRBD2 TRBV5-1 ASSLGPGLAGWYEDYEQY
TRBJ1-5 NA NA TRBV5-6 ASSFLQGGQPQH
TRBJ2-2 NA TRBD1 TRBV9 ASSVGRGYTGELF
TRBJ2-7 NA TRBD1 TRBV5-1 ASSSRDRGDEQY
TRBJ1-6 NA NA TRBV28 ASSEKRSPLH
TRBJ2-1 NA TRBD2 TRBV28 ASTATSGMSNEQF
TRBJ1-6 NA TRBD1 TRBV12-3/TRBV12-4 ASQGAANSPLH
TRBJ1-2 NA TRBD1 TRBV3-1/TRBV3-2 ASSQVGQGASGYT
TRBJ2-2 NA TRBD2 TRBV29-1 SVGAGRDTGELF
TRBJ1-1 NA NA TRBV6-1 ASSERAEPEAF
TRBJ1-5 once TRBD1 TRBV19 ASSPVGQVNQPQH
TRBJ2-3 NA TRBD2 TRBV5-1 ASSWGTSGRAATSTDTQY
TRBJ1-3 NA NA TRBV28 ASSSPRGSGNTIY
TRBJ2-3 NA NA TRBV7-9 ASTPGGTAQGTDTQY
TRBJ1-1 NA NA TRBV19 ASSPLVDTEAF
TRBJ2-1 NA TRBD1 TRBV24-1 ATSDLGTGSSREQF
TRBJ2-1 once TRBD1 TRBV6-5 ASSTRDRGRWQF
TRBJ1-1 NA NA TRBV27 ASSLRFAGRLNTEAF
TRBJ1-2 NA NA TRBV4-2 ASSQETRGSSGYT
TRBJ1-2 NA TRBD1 TRBV6-5 ASRSTGGYGYT
TRBJ2-2 NA NA TRBV2 ASSPRGELF
TRBJ1-4 NA TRBD1 TRBV7-9 ASSPGQGGEKLF
TRBJ2-2 NA NA TRBV14 ASSQVHRVRAGELF
NA NA TRBD2 TRBV7-3 ASSLLAGEDYEQY
TRBJ2-7 NA TRBD2 TRBV7-9 ASRGGRSHEQY